The sample holds a few counts of the clone carrying this T cell receptor beta chain. As yet, its antigen is unknown. TCRdb re-derived calls from the 5' RACE reads in MiXCR, one entry per CDR3 protein. The profile covers around 100,000 distinct CDR3 sequences, with 24% appearing a single time and over 9% taken by the ten largest. This sample is part of a study of CD8 T cells in ankylosing spondylitis. Study findings and constraints: Enrichment of disease-linked clones was reportedly significant in matched ankylosing spondylitis synovial fluid.

Germline CDR1 and CDR2: SEHNR and FQNEAQ (reference sequence). Trimming removed 3 bases from V and 5 bases from J; junction bases left unmatched: 0. This CDR3 spans 13 amino acids. The sequence was obtained from a male donor with ankylosing spondylitis. Sequences were obtained from synovial fluid, either unsorted or a sorted T cell fraction (not recorded which). The chain carries TRBV7-9 and TRBJ2-3, with 9 bases that match TRBD1. The CDR3: CASSLGQGDTQYF. As DNA, the CDR3 is TGTGCCAGCAGCTTGGGACAGGGAGATACGCAGTATTTT.